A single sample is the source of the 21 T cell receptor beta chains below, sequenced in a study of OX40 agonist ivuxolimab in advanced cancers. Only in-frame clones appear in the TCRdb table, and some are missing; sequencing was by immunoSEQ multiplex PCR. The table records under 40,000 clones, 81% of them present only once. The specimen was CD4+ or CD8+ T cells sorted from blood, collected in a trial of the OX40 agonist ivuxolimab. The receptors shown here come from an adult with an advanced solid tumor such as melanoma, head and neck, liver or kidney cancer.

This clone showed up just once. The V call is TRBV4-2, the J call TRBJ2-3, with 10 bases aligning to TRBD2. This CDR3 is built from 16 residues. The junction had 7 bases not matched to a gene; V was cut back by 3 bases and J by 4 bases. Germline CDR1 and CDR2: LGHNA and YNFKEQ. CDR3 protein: CASSHRRAGGADTQYF. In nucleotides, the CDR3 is TGTGCCAGCAGCCACCGCCGAGCGGGAGGGGCAGATACGCAGTATTTT.

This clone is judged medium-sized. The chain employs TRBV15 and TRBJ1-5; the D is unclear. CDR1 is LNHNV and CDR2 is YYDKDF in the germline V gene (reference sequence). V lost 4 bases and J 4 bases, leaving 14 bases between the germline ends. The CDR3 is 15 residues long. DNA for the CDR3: TGTGCCACCAGCAACTTGGCACCAAGGAATCAGCCCCAGCATTTT. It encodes CATSNLAPRNQPQHF.

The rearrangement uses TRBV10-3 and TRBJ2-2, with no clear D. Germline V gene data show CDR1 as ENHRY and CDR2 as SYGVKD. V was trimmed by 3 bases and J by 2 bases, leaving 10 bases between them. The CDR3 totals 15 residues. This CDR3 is CAISDPLTNTGELFF. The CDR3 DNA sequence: TGTGCCATCAGTGATCCACTAACTAACACCGGGGAGCTGTTTTTT.

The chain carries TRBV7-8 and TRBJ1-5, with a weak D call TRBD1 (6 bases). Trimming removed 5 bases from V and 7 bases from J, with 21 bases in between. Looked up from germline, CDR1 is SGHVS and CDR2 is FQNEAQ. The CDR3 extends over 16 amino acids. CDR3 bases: TGTGCCAGCAGCCCACAAGATAACAGGGCGGGCCAGCCCCAGCATTTT. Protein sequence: CASSPQDNRAGQPQHF.

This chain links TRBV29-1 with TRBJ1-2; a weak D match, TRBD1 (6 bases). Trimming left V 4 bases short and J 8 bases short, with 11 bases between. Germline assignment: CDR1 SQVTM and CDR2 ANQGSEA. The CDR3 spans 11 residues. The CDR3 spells CSVAEGDGYTF. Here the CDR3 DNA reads TGCAGCGTTGCTGAGGGGGACGGCTACACCTTC.

CDR3 nucleotide sequence: TGTGCCAGCAGTTTCCGTAGCGGGGCACAAGAGACCCAGTACTTC. The encoded protein is CASSFRSGAQETQYF. The chain couples TRBV28 to TRBJ2-5; 8 bases are shared with TRBD2. The CDR3 length is 15 residues. V lost 3 bases and J lost 2; bases outside the gene matches: 5. The germline V gene has CDR1 MDHEN and CDR2 SYDVKM.

CDR3 DNA sequence: TGTGCCAGCAGCCTCCACGGCGGGCACATGAACACTGAAGCTTTCTTT. Translating gives CASSLHGGHMNTEAFF. The gene calls are TRBV7-8 and TRBJ1-1; D remains ambiguous. The germline V gene has CDR1 SGHVS and CDR2 FQNEAQ. Trimming removed 5 bases at V and 0 bases at J, with 16 bases between. This CDR3 is built from 16 residues. The full variable domain, completed using reference TRBV7-8 and TRBJ1-1, is GAGVSQSPRYKVAKRGQDVALRCDPISGHVSLFWYQQALGQGPEFLTYFQNEAQLDKSGLPSDRFFAERPEGSVSTLKIQRTQQEDSAVYLCASSLHGGHMNTEAFFGQGTRLTVV.

This CDR3 reads CASSQGQGGTEAFF. CDR3 in DNA: TGTGCCAGCAGCCAAGGACAGGGGGGCACTGAAGCTTTCTTT. This chain uses TRBV4-2 with TRBJ1-1, with 9 bases fitting TRBD1. Trimming cost V 1 base and J 4 bases; bases outside gene matches: 1. Per germline, CDR1 LGHNA and CDR2 YNFKEQ. This CDR3 spans 14 amino acids.

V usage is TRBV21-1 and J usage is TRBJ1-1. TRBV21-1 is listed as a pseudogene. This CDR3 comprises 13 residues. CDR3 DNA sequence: TGTGCCAGCAGCCCTGCGGGGGCCACTGAAGCTTTCTTT. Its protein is CASSPAGATEAFF.

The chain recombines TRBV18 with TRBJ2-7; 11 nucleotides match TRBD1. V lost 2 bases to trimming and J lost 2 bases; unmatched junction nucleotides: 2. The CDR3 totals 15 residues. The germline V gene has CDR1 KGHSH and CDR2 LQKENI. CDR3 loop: CASSPGDRGAYEQYF. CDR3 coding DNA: TGTGCCAGCTCACCAGGGGACAGGGGGGCCTACGAGCAGTACTTC. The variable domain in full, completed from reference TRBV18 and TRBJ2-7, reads NAGVMQNPRHLVRRRGQEARLRCSPMKGHSHVYWYRQLPEEGLKFMVYLQKENIIDESGMPKERFSAEFPKEGPSILRIQQVVRGDSAAYFCASSPGDRGAYEQYFGPGTRLTVT.

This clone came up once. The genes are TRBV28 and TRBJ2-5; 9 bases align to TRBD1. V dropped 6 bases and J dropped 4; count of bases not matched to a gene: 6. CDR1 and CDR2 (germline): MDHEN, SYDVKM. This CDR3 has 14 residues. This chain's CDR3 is CASSRQGVGETQYF. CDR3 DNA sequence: TGTGCCAGCAGCCGACAGGGGGTAGGAGAGACCCAGTACTTC.

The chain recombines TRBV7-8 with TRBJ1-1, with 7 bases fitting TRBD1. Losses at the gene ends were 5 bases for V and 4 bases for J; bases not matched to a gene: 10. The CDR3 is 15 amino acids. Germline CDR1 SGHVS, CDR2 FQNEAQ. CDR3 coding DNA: TGTGCCAGCAGCCCTGGGGTAGGGGGCCTCACTGAAGCTTTCTTT. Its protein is CASSPGVGGLTEAFF.

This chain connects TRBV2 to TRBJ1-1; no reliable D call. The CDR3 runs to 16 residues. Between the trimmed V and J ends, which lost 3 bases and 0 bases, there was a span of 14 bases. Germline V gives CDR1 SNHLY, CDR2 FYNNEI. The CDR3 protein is CASSDGEGGLNTEAFF. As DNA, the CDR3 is TGTGCCAGCAGTGATGGAGAGGGAGGACTGAACACTGAAGCTTTCTTT. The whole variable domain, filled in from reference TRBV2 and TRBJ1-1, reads EPEVTQTPSHQVTQMGQEVILRCVPISNHLYFYWYRQILGQKVEFLVSFYNNEISEKSEIFDDQFSVERPDGSNFTLKIRSTKLEDSAMYFCASSDGEGGLNTEAFFGQGTRLTVV.

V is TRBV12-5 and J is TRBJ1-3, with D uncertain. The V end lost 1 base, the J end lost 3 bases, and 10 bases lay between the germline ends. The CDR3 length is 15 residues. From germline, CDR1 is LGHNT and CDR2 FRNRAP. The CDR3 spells CASGLDSGFGNTIYF. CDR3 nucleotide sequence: TGTGCTAGTGGTTTGGATTCGGGGTTTGGAAACACCATATATTTT.

The CDR3 loop reads CASKPGKPNTEAFF. The CDR3 bases are TGTGCCAGCAAGCCAGGAAAGCCGAACACTGAAGCTTTCTTT. The V call is TRBV7-2, the J call TRBJ1-1, with D uncertain. This CDR3 spans 14 amino acids. Germline values: CDR1 SGHTA, CDR2 FQGNSA. Deletions cut 7 bases from V and 1 base from J, with 13 bases between.

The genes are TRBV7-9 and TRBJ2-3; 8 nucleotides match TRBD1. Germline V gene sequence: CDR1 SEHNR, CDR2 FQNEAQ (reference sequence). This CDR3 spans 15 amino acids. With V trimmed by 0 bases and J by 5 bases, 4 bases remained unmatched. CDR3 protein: CASSLATTGVDTQYF. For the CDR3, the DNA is TGTGCCAGCAGCTTAGCAACGACAGGGGTAGATACGCAGTATTTT. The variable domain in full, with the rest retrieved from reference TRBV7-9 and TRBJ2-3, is DTGVSQNPRHKITKRGQNVTFRCDPISEHNRLYWYRQTLGQGPEFLTYFQNEAQLEKSRLLSDRFSAERPKGSFSTLEIQRTEQGDSAMYLCASSLATTGVDTQYFGPGTRLTVL.

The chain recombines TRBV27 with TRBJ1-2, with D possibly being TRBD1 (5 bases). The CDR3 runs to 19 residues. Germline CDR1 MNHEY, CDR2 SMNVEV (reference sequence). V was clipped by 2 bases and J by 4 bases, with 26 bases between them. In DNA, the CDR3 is TGTGCCAGCAGTTTACGGACGGGCCTGACTGGGGGGAAGTTCTATGGCTACACCTTC. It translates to CASSLRTGLTGGKFYGYTF.

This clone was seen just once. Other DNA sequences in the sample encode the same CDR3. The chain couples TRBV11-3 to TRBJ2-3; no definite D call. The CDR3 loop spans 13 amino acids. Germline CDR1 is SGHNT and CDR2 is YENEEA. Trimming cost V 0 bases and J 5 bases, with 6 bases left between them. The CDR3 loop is CASSLDHGDTQYF. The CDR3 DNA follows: TGTGCCAGCAGCTTAGATCACGGAGATACGCAGTATTTT.

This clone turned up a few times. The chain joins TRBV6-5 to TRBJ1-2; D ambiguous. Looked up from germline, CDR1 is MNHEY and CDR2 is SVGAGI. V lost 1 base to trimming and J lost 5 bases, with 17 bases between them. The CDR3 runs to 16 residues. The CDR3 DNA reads TGTGCCAGCAGTTACTTGAGTAGTGGGCGAGATTATGGCTACACCTTC. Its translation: CASSYLSSGRDYGYTF.

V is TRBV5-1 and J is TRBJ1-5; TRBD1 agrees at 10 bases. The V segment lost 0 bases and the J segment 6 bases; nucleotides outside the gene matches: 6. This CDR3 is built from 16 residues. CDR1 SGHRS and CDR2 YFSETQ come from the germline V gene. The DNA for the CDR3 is TGCGCCAGCAGCTTGGGGGGACAGGGGAGGAGTCAGCCCCAGCATTTT. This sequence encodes CASSLGGQGRSQPQHF.

The chain's CDR3 is CASSIDGNTEAFF. CDR3 DNA: TGTGCCAGTAGTATCGACGGGAACACTGAAGCTTTCTTT. This chain connects TRBV19 to TRBJ1-1; D is uncertain. From germline, CDR1 is LNHDA and CDR2 SQIVND (reference sequence). The CDR3 has 13 amino acids. The V gene lost 3 bases and the J gene lost 1 base, with 6 bases spanning the gap.